The rows below give T cell receptor beta chains drawn from one sample of a study of T cell responses to AZD1222 COVID-19 vaccine. The data were produced by immunoSEQ multiplex PCR, yet TCRdb's version contains in-frame clones alone and is incomplete. This table holds about 54,000 clones, 80% to 90% found once. The sample was peripheral blood, taken on day 0 of AZD1222 vaccination. The receptors here all came from an adult in good health. The conserved cysteine and the conserved F or W are not part of the CDR3 here. Each record gives: J gene, V gene, CDR3 protein.

J: TRBJ2-7; V: TRBV9; CDR3: ASSVGPGQGTYEQY
J: TRBJ2-1; V: TRBV6-5; CDR3: ASSYSVGNEQF
J: TRBJ1-4; V: TRBV28; CDR3: ASSSAFIREKLF
J: TRBJ2-2; V: TRBV10-3; CDR3: AISVGIMNTGELF
J: TRBJ1-3; V: TRBV18; CDR3: ASSPEPGSRSGNTIY
J: TRBJ2-1; V: TRBV18; CDR3: ASSPPGYNNEQF
J: TRBJ1-5; V: TRBV27; CDR3: ASSPGGGNQPQH
J: TRBJ1-4; V: TRBV6-1; CDR3: ASSERQGVNREKLF
J: TRBJ1-5; V: TRBV19; CDR3: ASSIGRVPSQPQH
J: TRBJ2-2; V: TRBV19; CDR3: ATGQGGTGELF
J: TRBJ1-2; V: TRBV3-1/TRBV3-2; CDR3: ASSQEGGFANGYT
J: TRBJ1-4; V: TRBV3-1/TRBV3-2; CDR3: ASSQAARAEKLF
J: TRBJ2-1; V: TRBV5-1; CDR3: ASSLLRAGNEQF
J: TRBJ2-2; V: TRBV7-2; CDR3: ASSSTGQLLTGELF
J: TRBJ1-1; V: TRBV18; CDR3: ASSPVGLLTAMVANTEAF
J: TRBJ1-2; V: TRBV5-8; CDR3: ASSARTGGINYGYT
J: TRBJ1-2; V: TRBV19; CDR3: ASSIAKTYGYT
J: TRBJ2-1; V: TRBV12-2; CDR3: ASPRRTSVHNEQF
J: TRBJ1-6; V: TRBV5-1; CDR3: ASSLGGSGSPLH
J: TRBJ2-7; V: TRBV10-2; CDR3: ASIDETSGRDEQY
J: TRBJ2-1; V: TRBV18; CDR3: ASSRREGDEQF
J: TRBJ1-1; V: TRBV4-2; CDR3: ASSRYREGGTEAF
J: TRBJ2-5; V: TRBV10-3; CDR3: ATAGRGQETQY
J: TRBJ2-3; V: TRBV6-1; CDR3: ASTGSGTNTDTQY
J: TRBJ2-1; V: TRBV6-4; CDR3: ASSEQGQGTVRGKQF
J: TRBJ1-2; V: TRBV19; CDR3: ASRGSNSGNYGYT
J: TRBJ2-1; V: TRBV18; CDR3: ASSPRGRQARHQIYNEQF